The present T cell receptor beta chain was sequenced within a study of blood T cell repertoires in COVID-19. Study context: The samples span acute and convalescent COVID-19 from the United States, Italy and Spain.

Clones were read by immunoSEQ multiplex PCR, and TCRdb kept only the in-frame ones, dropping some. This sample yields about 300,000 clones, of which approximately 84% are seen a single time; about 4.1% belongs to the top ten. Germline V gene data show CDR1 as SGHNT and CDR2 as YYREEE (reference sequence). V shed 0 bases, J shed 5 bases, and the junction held 4 bases outside the gene matches. This CDR3 is 14 amino acids long. Living in about two dozen US areas, the participants were between 18 and 89 years of age. Participant-given clinical history determined each cohort assignment. Cohort 3 recovery required two negative PCRs, clearance, or symptom resolution.

The V call is TRBV5-4, the J call TRBJ2-5, with 7 nucleotides matching TRBD1. Sequencing was done on a sample of PBMCs or T cells enriched from blood (not recorded which). The clonotype originates from a man between 25 and 39 years old who had recovered from COVID-19. CDR3 amino acids: CASSLAVRGETQYF. In nucleotides, the CDR3 is TGTGCCAGCAGCTTGGCCGTCAGGGGGGAGACCCAGTACTTC.